These 21 T cell receptor beta chains were all obtained from the same sample, sequenced in a study of cytomegalovirus exposure and HLA in healthy donors. Primers included in the PCR were 60 Vbeta and 13 Jbeta primers. TCRdb keeps only in-frame clones here, not all; method: immunoSEQ multiplex PCR. The top ten hold 1.3% of the sample, which has 210,000 or so clones, over 65% seen once. The material sequenced was PBMCs. Every receptor here comes from a human donor in good health.

The rearrangement links TRBV19 to TRBJ2-5; a possible D gene is TRBD1 (6 bases). Germline assignment: CDR1 LNHDA and CDR2 SQIVND (reference sequence). The CDR3 is made up of 16 amino acids. The V end lost 4 bases, the J end lost 4 bases, and 19 bases lay between the germline ends. In DNA form, the CDR3 reads TGTGCCAGTAGTACTAACAGGGCTACTAGGGTAGAGACCCAGTACTTC. Translated, it gives CASSTNRATRVETQYF. Filled out from reference TRBV19 and TRBJ2-5, the complete variable domain reads DGGITQSPKYLFRKEGQNVTLSCEQNLNHDAMYWYRQDPGQGLRLIYYSQIVNDFQKGDIAEGYSVSREKKESFPLTVTSAQKNPTAFYLCASSTNRATRVETQYFGPGTRLLVL.

J is TRBJ2-7 and V is TRBV27, with D perhaps TRBD1 (5 bases). The V and J ends lost 4 bases and 3 bases respectively, with 10 bases between them. CDR1 and CDR2 from the germline V gene are MNHEY and SMNVEV (reference sequence). CDR3 length: 13 amino acids. The chain's CDR3 is CASSSFQGYEQYF. The CDR3 region has the DNA TGTGCCAGCAGTTCCTTCCAGGGCTACGAGCAGTACTTC.

This clone appeared a few times. V and J are TRBV7-2 and TRBJ2-3; 8 bases match TRBD2. CDR1 is SGHTA, CDR2 FQGNSA, per germline. The CDR3 length is 15 residues. Germline trimming cut 1 base from V and 6 bases from J; bases unmatched to any gene: 6. The CDR3 protein is CASSLGGGRTDTQYF. Written as DNA, the CDR3 is TGTGCCAGCAGCTTAGGCGGCGGGAGGACGGATACGCAGTATTTT.

CDR3 nucleotide sequence: TGTGCCAGCAACGAGTTTTACTACGAGCAGTACTTC. Translating gives CASNEFYYEQYF. This chain connects TRBV2 to TRBJ2-7; D call uncertain. In germline, CDR1 is SNHLY, CDR2 FYNNEI. Trimming left V 7 bases short and J 3 bases short, with 10 bases between. This CDR3 is built from 12 residues. The full variable domain, completed using reference TRBV2 and TRBJ2-7, is EPEVTQTPSHQVTQMGQEVILRCVPISNHLYFYWYRQILGQKVEFLVSFYNNEISEKSEIFDDQFSVERPDGSNFTLKIRSTKLEDSAMYFCASNEFYYEQYFGPGTRLTVT.

This clone showed up just once. The chain uses TRBV18 and TRBJ2-1; D is unclear. Between the trimmed V and J ends, which lost 2 bases and 5 bases, there was a span of 10 bases. Per the germline V gene, CDR1 is KGHSH and CDR2 is LQKENI. This CDR3 region has 14 residues. CDR3 sequence: CASSPSNSNNEQFF. Written as DNA, the CDR3 is TGTGCCAGCTCACCATCGAACAGTAACAATGAGCAGTTCTTC.

This chain links TRBV10-3 with TRBJ1-2; TRBD1 agrees at 10 bases. The CDR3 length is 13 residues. The germline V gene encodes CDR1 ENHRY and CDR2 SYGVKD. Trimming cost V 7 bases and J 6 bases; bases outside gene matches: 5. CDR3 nucleotides: TGTGCCATCACTGGACAGGGGGTTCATGGCTACACCTTC. Amino acids: CAITGQGVHGYTF.

The rearrangement links TRBV10-3 to TRBJ2-2; 12 nucleotides match TRBD1. Trimming at V came to 6 bases and at J to 6 bases, leaving 5 bases not matched to a gene. Looked up from germline, CDR1 is ENHRY and CDR2 is SYGVKD. The CDR3 runs to 15 residues. The CDR3 loop is CAIRGTGGAPGELFF. CDR3 bases: TGTGCCATCAGGGGGACAGGGGGCGCCCCCGGGGAGCTGTTTTTT.

The rearrangement joins TRBV19 to TRBJ2-7, with 8 bases that match TRBD2. J lost 4 bases, V lost 1 base, and 3 bases had no gene match. This CDR3 contains 14 residues. CDR1 LNHDA and CDR2 SQIVND come from the germline V gene (reference sequence). CDR3 loop: CASSIGLATYEQYF. The DNA for the CDR3 is TGTGCCAGTAGTATAGGACTAGCGACTTACGAGCAGTACTTC. Full variable domain (outside the CDR3, taken from reference TRBV19 and TRBJ2-7): DGGITQSPKYLFRKEGQNVTLSCEQNLNHDAMYWYRQDPGQGLRLIYYSQIVNDFQKGDIAEGYSVSREKKESFPLTVTSAQKNPTAFYLCASSIGLATYEQYFGPGTRLTVT.

Of note for this clone: The same CDR3 is also encoded by other DNA sequences in this sample. The chain has TRBV20-1 and TRBJ2-2, with D unresolved. The CDR3 spans 11 residues. Deletions cut 3 bases from V and 3 bases from J, with 2 bases between. CDR1 is DFQATT and CDR2 is SNEGSKA in the germline V gene (reference sequence). This CDR3 reads CSASDTGELFF. Written as DNA, the CDR3 is TGCAGTGCTAGCGACACCGGGGAGCTGTTTTTT.

The chain employs TRBV7-8 and TRBJ1-5; no firm D call. V was trimmed by 3 bases and J by 0 bases, leaving 6 bases between them. CDR3 length: 14 amino acids. In germline, CDR1 is SGHVS, CDR2 FQNEAQ. The CDR3: CASSFLASNQPQHF. CDR3 sequence (DNA): TGTGCCAGCAGCTTTCTGGCTAGCAATCAGCCCCAGCATTTT.

The chain recombines TRBV5-1 with TRBJ2-5; 9 positions match TRBD2. The DNA end is more similar to TRBJ2-7, so the J call may be wrong. Germline assignment: CDR1 SGHRS and CDR2 YFSETQ. CDR3 size: 14 residues. CDR3 DNA sequence: TGCGCCAGCAGCCATAGCGGGAGAGGCTACGAGCAGTACTTC. Translated, it gives CASSHSGRGYEQYF.

In its sample, this clone was seen a few times. The chain has TRBV5-5 and TRBJ2-5, with 7 bases aligning to TRBD1. With 2 bases clipped from V and 7 bases from J, the junction kept 5 bases outside the gene matches. Germline V gene lookup returns CDR1 SGHKS and CDR2 YYEKEE (reference sequence). The CDR3 consists of 13 residues. The CDR3 protein is CASSFTGEGTQYF. The DNA of the CDR3 is TGTGCCAGCAGCTTTACAGGGGAAGGGACCCAGTACTTC.

This chain uses TRBV6-4 with TRBJ2-2; D not certain. Per germline, CDR1 MRHNA and CDR2 SNTAGT. This CDR3 region has 13 residues. The V gene lost 3 bases and the J gene lost 4 bases, with 6 bases spanning the gap. CDR3 sequence: CASSETGTGELFF. Here the CDR3 DNA reads TGTGCCAGCAGTGAAACTGGCACCGGGGAGCTGTTTTTT.

This clone was seen more than once but under ten times. The CDR3 is CASSQTGGAGSGELFF. CDR3 in DNA: TGTGCCAGCAGCCAAACAGGGGGCGCTGGGTCCGGGGAGCTGTTTTTT. The V call is TRBV5-6, the J call TRBJ2-2; 9 bases match TRBD1. V was pared by 4 bases and J by 6 bases, with 10 bases of the junction left unmatched. The germline gives CDR1 SGHDT, CDR2 YYEEEE. CDR3 length equals 16 residues.

The genes are TRBV5-1 and TRBJ2-5; D not certain. The length of the CDR3 is 13 residues. Trimming removed 7 bases from V and 2 bases from J, with 12 bases in between. Germline CDR1 is SGHRS and CDR2 is YFSETQ. CDR3 sequence: CASRLPNQETQYF. In nucleotides, the CDR3 is TGCGCCAGCCGACTTCCAAATCAAGAGACCCAGTACTTC. Complete variable domain (other parts from reference TRBV5-1 and TRBJ2-5): KAGVTQTPRYLIKTRGQQVTLSCSPISGHRSVSWYQQTPGQGLQFLFEYFSETQRNKGNFPGRFSGRQFSNSRSEMNVSTLELGDSALYLCASRLPNQETQYFGPGTRLLVL.

This sequence joins TRBV9 and TRBJ2-1; 7 positions match TRBD2. The CDR3 is 14 amino acids. Germline V gene lookup returns CDR1 SGDLS and CDR2 YYNGEE. Trimming cost V 7 bases and J 4 bases; bases outside gene matches: 8. CDR3 sequence reads: CASEGGRSYNEQFF. The DNA of the CDR3 is TGTGCCAGCGAAGGCGGGAGATCGTACAATGAGCAGTTCTTC.

The J gene is TRBJ2-3, the V gene TRBV19; D uncertain. Trimming left V 3 bases short and J 6 bases short, with 4 bases between. The CDR3 runs 11 residues. Germline V gene lookup returns CDR1 LNHDA and CDR2 SQIVND (reference sequence). Here the CDR3 reads CASSIQDTQYF. CDR3 DNA sequence: TGTGCCAGTAGTATCCAGGATACGCAGTATTTT.

J is TRBJ2-7 and V is TRBV4-1; tentatively, D is TRBD1 (5 bases). This CDR3 spans 13 amino acids. In germline, CDR1 is MGHRA, CDR2 YSYEKL. The germline V and J ends were trimmed by 1 base and 4 bases, with 8 bases remaining between them. CDR3 sequence reads: CASSQGTTYEQYF. CDR3 nucleotide sequence: TGCGCCAGCAGCCAAGGGACAACTTACGAGCAGTACTTC.

The CDR3 nucleotides are TGCGCCAGCAGCTTTCGGGGATCCGGGGAACTGTTTTTT. This codes for CASSFRGSGELFF. J is TRBJ1-4 and V is TRBV4-1; D remains ambiguous. The V end lost 5 bases, the J end lost 12 bases, and 16 bases lay between the germline ends. Germline V gene lookup returns CDR1 MGHRA and CDR2 YSYEKL. The CDR3 sequence is 13 residues long.

The chain uses TRBV29-1 and TRBJ1-2; a possible D gene is TRBD1 (5 bases). This CDR3 comprises 15 residues. From germline, CDR1 is SQVTM and CDR2 ANQGSEA. Trimming left V 3 bases short and J 6 bases short, with 20 bases between. Here the CDR3 DNA reads TGCAGCGTTGAGACGGGGGACCCTCACTCGGATGGCTACACCTTC. This sequence encodes CSVETGDPHSDGYTF.

CDR3 bases: TGCGCCAGCAGCCAAGATCGTCGACGGGACTACTACGAGCAGTACTTC. This codes for CASSQDRRRDYYEQYF. This chain uses TRBV4-1 with TRBJ2-5, with 7 bases identical to TRBD2. The assigned J gene may be wrong: the sequence end matches TRBJ2-7 better. The CDR3 spans 16 residues. Germline V gene sequence: CDR1 MGHRA, CDR2 YSYEKL.